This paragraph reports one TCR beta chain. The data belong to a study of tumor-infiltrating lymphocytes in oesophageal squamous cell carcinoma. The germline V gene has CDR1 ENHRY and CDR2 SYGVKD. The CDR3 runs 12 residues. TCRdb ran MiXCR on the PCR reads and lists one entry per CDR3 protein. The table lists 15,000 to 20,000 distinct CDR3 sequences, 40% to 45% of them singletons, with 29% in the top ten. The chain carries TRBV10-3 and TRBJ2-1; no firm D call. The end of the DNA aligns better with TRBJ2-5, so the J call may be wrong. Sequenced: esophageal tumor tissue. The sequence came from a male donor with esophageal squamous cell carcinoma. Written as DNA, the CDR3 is TGTGCCATCAGTGAGTCCCGGGAGACCCAGTACTTC. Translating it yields CAISESRETQYF.